One and the same sample provided the 14 T cell receptor beta chains below, sequenced in a study of T cells after yellow fever vaccination. TCRdb itself ran the 5' RACE reads through MiXCR, one entry per CDR3 protein. The sample yields approximately 580,000 distinct CDR3 sequences, about a sixth seen once. The sample in question was PBMCs, obtained 5 days after the first yellow fever vaccination. The receptors originated from a man between 18 and 35 years old who received the YFV17D yellow fever vaccine.

This clonotype was detected only a few times. The V call is TRBV11-2, the J call TRBJ2-1; D possibly corresponds to TRBD2 (7 bases). The germline gives CDR1 SGHAT, CDR2 FQNNGV. The CDR3 sequence is 17 residues long. V was pared by 4 bases and J by 7 bases, with 23 bases between. The CDR3 is CASSSLRARGLRNEQFF. The CDR3 DNA reads TGTGCCAGCAGCTCCCTAAGGGCGCGGGGGCTTCGGAATGAGCAGTTCTTC. The complete variable domain, with remaining parts taken from reference TRBV11-2 and TRBJ2-1, reads EAGVAQSPRYKIIEKRQSVAFWCNPISGHATLYWYQQILGQGPKLLIQFQNNGVVDDSQLPKDRFSAERLKGVDSTLKIQPAKLEDSAVYLCASSSLRARGLRNEQFFGPGTRLTVL.

The rearrangement joins TRBV3-1 to TRBJ2-5; 8 positions match TRBD2. Trimming took 0 bases from V and 2 from J; bases not matched to a gene: 5. The CDR3 extends over 16 amino acids. Looked up from germline, CDR1 is LGHDT and CDR2 is YNNKEL (reference sequence). The CDR3 loop is CASSQDLAGRQETQYF. CDR3 DNA: TGTGCCAGCAGCCAAGACTTAGCGGGGCGGCAAGAGACCCAGTACTTC.

This clonotype occurred many times. This chain connects TRBV7-2 to TRBJ1-4, with D unclear. V was shortened by 5 bases and J by 0 bases, with 7 bases between the two germline ends. Germline-derived CDR1 and CDR2 are SGHTA and FQGNSA. The CDR3 sequence is 14 residues long. Here the CDR3 DNA reads TGTGCCAGCAGCGCGGCAGCAACTAATGAAAAACTGTTTTTT. Its protein is CASSAAATNEKLFF.

At least ten counts were recorded for this clonotype. This chain joins TRBV6-2 or TRBV6-3 and TRBJ1-1, with a weak D call TRBD1 (5 bases). Germline CDR1 MNHEY, CDR2 SVGEGT. V dropped 7 bases and J dropped 5 bases, with 17 bases sitting between them. CDR3 length equals 14 residues. Here the CDR3 DNA reads TGTGCCAGCACCCCTCTCAGGGAAAAAACTGAAGCTTTCTTT. This encodes CASTPLREKTEAFF.

This clonotype came up a few times. The chain uses TRBV5-1 and TRBJ2-2, with 7 nucleotides matching TRBD1. The CDR3 totals 14 residues. V lost 4 bases and J lost 5; bases outside the gene matches: 5. In germline, CDR1 is SGHRS, CDR2 YFSETQ. The CDR3: CASSPQGETGELFF. The DNA for the CDR3 is TGCGCCAGCAGCCCGCAGGGGGAGACCGGGGAGCTGTTTTTT.

This clonotype showed up many times. The chain carries TRBV5-1 and TRBJ2-2; D possibly corresponds to TRBD2 (6 bases). Trimming cost V 4 bases and J 4 bases, with 17 bases left between them. Germline V CDR1 and CDR2: SGHRS, YFSETQ. There are 16 residues in the CDR3. The CDR3 DNA follows: TGCGCCAGCAGCCCCGACGGGGGTCGTATCACCGGGGAGCTGTTTTTT. As protein: CASSPDGGRITGELFF.

This clonotype was seen only a few times. The chain links TRBV7-9 to TRBJ1-5; D is unresolved. The length of the CDR3 is 14 residues. Germline-derived CDR1 and CDR2 are SEHNR and FQNEAQ (reference sequence). Deletions cut 4 bases from V and 3 bases from J, with 10 bases between. CDR3 in amino acids: CASSSIDTNQPQHF. The DNA of the CDR3 is TGTGCCAGCAGCTCAATTGACACCAATCAGCCCCAGCATTTT.

This clonotype has only a few counts. This sequence joins TRBV11-3 and TRBJ2-3; TRBD1 agrees at 8 bases. The CDR3 spans 14 residues. After removal of 5 bases from V and 4 bases from J, the junction contained 5 bases not matched to a gene. Germline-derived CDR1 and CDR2 are SGHNT and YENEEA. The CDR3 loop is CASSPQGAADTQYF. For the CDR3, the DNA is TGTGCCAGCAGCCCCCAGGGGGCCGCAGATACGCAGTATTTT.

In its sample, this clonotype was seen a few times. CDR3: CASSLAASGDTDTQYF. The CDR3 DNA follows: TGTGCCAGCAGCTTAGCGGCTAGCGGGGACACAGATACGCAGTATTTT. The chain has TRBV11-3 and TRBJ2-3; 9 nucleotides align to TRBD2. CDR1 and CDR2 (germline): SGHNT, YENEEA. This CDR3 is 16 amino acids long. The trim removed 1 base at V and 2 bases at J, leaving 4 bases unmatched.

V usage is TRBV27 and J usage is TRBJ2-7; D not resolved. The CDR3 loop spans 13 amino acids. The V end was cut by 6 bases, the J end by 4 bases, with 13 bases between. Germline loops: CDR1 MNHEY, CDR2 SMNVEV (reference sequence). CDR3: CASSPWSSYEQYF. CDR3 DNA sequence: TGTGCCAGCAGCCCCTGGAGTTCATACGAGCAGTACTTC.

This clonotype was seen a handful of times. The genes are TRBV7-6 and TRBJ2-3; D may be TRBD1 or TRBD2 (5 bases each). Per germline, CDR1 SGHVS and CDR2 FNYEAQ. V shed 5 bases and J shed 6 bases, with 15 bases lying between them. The CDR3 is 14 amino acids. This CDR3 is CASSMTSWGDTQYF. As DNA, the CDR3 is TGTGCCAGCAGCATGACATCCTGGGGGGATACGCAGTATTTT.

This clonotype is a singleton in its sample. The CDR3 spells CASSLSLAGDSYEQYF. The DNA for the CDR3 is TGCGCCAGCAGCTTGTCTCTAGCGGGGGACTCCTACGAGCAGTACTTC. The chain combines TRBV5-1 with TRBJ2-7; TRBD2 agrees at 10 bases. Trimming took 1 base from V and 0 from J; bases not matched to a gene: 4. Germline V lookup: CDR1 SGHRS, CDR2 YFSETQ. There are 16 residues in the CDR3.

This clonotype was observed a few times. V is TRBV28 and J is TRBJ1-5; no firm D call. The germline V gene encodes CDR1 MDHEN and CDR2 SYDVKM. The CDR3 is 13 residues long. V shed 2 bases and J shed 4 bases, with 6 bases lying between them. This chain's CDR3 is CASSLDENQPQHF. The CDR3 bases are TGTGCCAGCAGTTTAGACGAGAATCAGCCCCAGCATTTT.

This clonotype was counted a few times. The rearrangement uses TRBV4-2 and TRBJ1-5; D is ambiguous. The ends were cut back, 0 bases at V and 5 bases at J, with 8 bases in the middle. Germline CDR1 is LGHNA and CDR2 is YNFKEQ. The length of the CDR3 is 14 residues. CDR3 sequence (DNA): TGTGCCAGCAGCCAAGAGACTTCGGATCAGCCCCAGCATTTT. Its translation: CASSQETSDQPQHF.